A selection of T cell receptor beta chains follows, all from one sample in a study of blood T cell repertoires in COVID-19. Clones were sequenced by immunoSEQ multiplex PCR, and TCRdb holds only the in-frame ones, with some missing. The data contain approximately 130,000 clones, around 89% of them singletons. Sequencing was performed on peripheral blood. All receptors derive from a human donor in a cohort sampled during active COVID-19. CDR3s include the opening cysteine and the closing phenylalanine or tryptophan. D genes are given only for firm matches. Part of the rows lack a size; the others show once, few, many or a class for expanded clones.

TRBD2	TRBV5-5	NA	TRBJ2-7	TGTGCCAGCAGCTTGGCGGCTAGCGGGAAGAGCTCCTACGAGCAGTACTTC	CASSLAASGKSSYEQYF
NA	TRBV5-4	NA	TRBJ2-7	TGTGCCAGCAGCTTCTGGGACGGGAGACCTCCCTACGAGCAGTACTTC	CASSFWDGRPPYEQYF
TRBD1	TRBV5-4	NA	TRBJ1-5	TGTGCCAGCAGCTTAACCGGGACAGGGTATAGCAATCAGCCCCAGCATTTT	CASSLTGTGYSNQPQHF
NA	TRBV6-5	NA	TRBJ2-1	TGTGCCAGCAGTTTCTCTGATTCAGGGTTCAATGAGCAGTTCTTC	CASSFSDSGFNEQFF
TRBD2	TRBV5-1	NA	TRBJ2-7	TGCGCCAGCAGCCCCGGACTAGCGGGGGGATCCTACGAGCAGTACTTC	CASSPGLAGGSYEQYF
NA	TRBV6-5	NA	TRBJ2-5	TGTGCCAGCAGCCGAGGGTTCATTGGGACCCAGTACTTC	CASSRGFIGTQYF
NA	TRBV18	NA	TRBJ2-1	TGTGCCAGCTCACCACCAACTACCCCAAATGAGCAGTTCTTC	CASSPPTTPNEQFF
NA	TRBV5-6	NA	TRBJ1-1	TGTGCCAGCAGTTGGGAACGGGGAACTGAAGCTTTCTTT	CASSWERGTEAFF
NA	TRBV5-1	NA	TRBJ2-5	TGCGCCAGCAGCTTGACGGGAGTTCGGTTAGAGACCCAGTACTTC	CASSLTGVRLETQYF
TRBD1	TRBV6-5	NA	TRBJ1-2	TGTGCCAGCACGACAGGGAACTATGGCTACACCTTC	CASTTGNYGYTF
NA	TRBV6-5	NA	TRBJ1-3	TGTGCCAACGGAGACCCGAGCTCTGGAAACACCATATATTTT	CANGDPSSGNTIYF
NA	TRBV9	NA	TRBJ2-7	TGTGCCAGCAGCGTGCCAGACTACGAGCAGTACTTC	CASSVPDYEQYF
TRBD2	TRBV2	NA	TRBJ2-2	TGTGCCAGCAGTGGACTAGCGGGAGTCGGCGGGGAGCTGTTTTTT	CASSGLAGVGGELFF
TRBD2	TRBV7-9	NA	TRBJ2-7	TGTGCCAGCAGCCTAACGGGAGGACCTGCCTACTTC	CASSLTGGPAYF
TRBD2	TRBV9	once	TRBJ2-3	TGTGCCAGCAGCCGCGGGGGGCGTAGCACAGATACGCAGTATTTT	CASSRGGRSTDTQYF
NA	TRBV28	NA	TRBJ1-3	TGTGCCAGCAGATACGGGGGCTCTGGAAACACCATATATTTT	CASRYGGSGNTIYF
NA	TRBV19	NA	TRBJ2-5	TGTGCCAGTAGTATAGGTGGGGGGGCCCAAGAGACCCAGTACTTC	CASSIGGGAQETQYF
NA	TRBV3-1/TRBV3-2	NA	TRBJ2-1	TGTGCCAGCAGCCAAGATGGTGGGGGGGCCCTGAATGAGCAGTTCTTC	CASSQDGGGALNEQFF
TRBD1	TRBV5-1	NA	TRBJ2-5	TGCGCCAGCAGCCTGGGGACAGGTCGAGGAGAGACCCAGTACTTC	CASSLGTGRGETQYF
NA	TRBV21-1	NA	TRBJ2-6	TGTGCCAGCAGCAAGGAGGTGGGGGCCAACGTCCTGACTTTC	CASSKEVGANVLTF
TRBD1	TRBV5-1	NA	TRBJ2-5	TGCGCCAGCAGCCCTCCGGGACAGGGTGGGGAGACCCAGTACTTC	CASSPPGQGGETQYF
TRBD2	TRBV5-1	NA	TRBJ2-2	TGCGCCAGCAGCTGGCTCTCCGGGCTAGCGGGAGGCACCGGGGAGCTGTTTTTT	CASSWLSGLAGGTGELFF
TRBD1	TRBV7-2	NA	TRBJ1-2	TGTGCCAGCAGCTTAGACAGGGGGCACGATGGCTACACCTTC	CASSLDRGHDGYTF
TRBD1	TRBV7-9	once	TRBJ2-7	TGTGCCAGCAGCTTAGGGGGACAGCCGCCGCGGTCCTACGAGCAGTACTTC	CASSLGGQPPRSYEQYF